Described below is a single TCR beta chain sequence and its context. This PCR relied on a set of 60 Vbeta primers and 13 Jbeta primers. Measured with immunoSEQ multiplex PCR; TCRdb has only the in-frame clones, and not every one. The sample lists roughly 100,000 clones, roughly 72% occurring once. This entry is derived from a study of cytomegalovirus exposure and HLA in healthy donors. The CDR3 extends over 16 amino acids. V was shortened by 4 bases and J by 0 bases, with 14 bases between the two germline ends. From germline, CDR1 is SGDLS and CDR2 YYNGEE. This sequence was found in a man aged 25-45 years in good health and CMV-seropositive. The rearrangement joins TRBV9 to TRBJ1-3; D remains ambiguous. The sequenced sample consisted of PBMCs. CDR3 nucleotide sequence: TGTGCCAGCAGCCCCCCGCAGGCGGGCTCTGGAAACACCATATATTTT. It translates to CASSPPQAGSGNTIYF. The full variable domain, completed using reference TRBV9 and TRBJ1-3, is DSGVTQTPKHLITATGQRVTLRCSPRSGDLSVYWYQQSLDQGLQFLIQYYNGEERAKGNILERFSAQQFPDLHSELNLSSLELGDSALYFCASSPPQAGSGNTIYFGEGSWLTVV.